These T cell receptor beta chains were read from a single sample in a study of post-analysis software for immune sequencing data. TCRdb analysed the PCR reads with MiXCR anew, one entry per CDR3 protein. This table has fewer than 850,000 distinct CDR3 sequences, about 43% appearing once. The sequenced sample consisted of blood. These TCRs come from a girl under 18 with multiple sclerosis. Both conserved end residues are part of each CDR3. D genes are given only for firm matches.

D gene: -
V gene: TRBV27
J gene: TRBJ2-6
CDR3 protein: CASSSPDVSGANVLTF

D gene: TRBD1
V gene: TRBV29-1
J gene: TRBJ2-4
CDR3 protein: CSVKGQAAKNIQYF

D gene: TRBD2
V gene: TRBV5-6
J gene: TRBJ2-5
CDR3 protein: CASSLRAGEQETQYF

D gene: -
V gene: TRBV29-1
J gene: TRBJ2-7
CDR3 protein: CSVLGEAEQYF

D gene: TRBD2
V gene: TRBV20-1
J gene: TRBJ2-3
CDR3 protein: CSATLLAGGTDTQYF

D gene: -
V gene: TRBV12-3/TRBV12-4
J gene: TRBJ2-1
CDR3 protein: CASKRGTYNEQFF

D gene: -
V gene: TRBV29-1
J gene: TRBJ1-2
CDR3 protein: CSVATIGTTRNYGYTF

D gene: TRBD2
V gene: TRBV30
J gene: TRBJ2-3
CDR3 protein: CAWGLAEQYF

D gene: TRBD1
V gene: TRBV7-9
J gene: TRBJ1-2
CDR3 protein: CASSFGGQDNYGYTF

D gene: TRBD2
V gene: TRBV28
J gene: TRBJ2-1
CDR3 protein: CASSPRARAGGPGEQFF

D gene: TRBD1
V gene: TRBV10-2
J gene: -
CDR3 protein: CASSGTGTHYEQYF

D gene: -
V gene: TRBV24-1
J gene: TRBJ2-1
CDR3 protein: CATEGRRKRREQFF

D gene: TRBD1
V gene: TRBV29-1
J gene: TRBJ1-2
CDR3 protein: CSVDRGRNGYTF

D gene: TRBD2
V gene: TRBV10-3
J gene: TRBJ2-7
CDR3 protein: CAISEYSGIYEQYF

D gene: -
V gene: TRBV20-1
J gene: TRBJ1-6
CDR3 protein: CSASSGSYNSPLHF

D gene: -
V gene: TRBV6-5
J gene: TRBJ2-3
CDR3 protein: CASSPPRAGTDTQYF

D gene: -
V gene: TRBV6-5
J gene: TRBJ2-5
CDR3 protein: CASSYSRIAAKTRYF

D gene: TRBD2
V gene: TRBV15
J gene: TRBJ2-1
CDR3 protein: CATSRDILTSVNEQFF

D gene: TRBD1
V gene: TRBV6-6
J gene: TRBJ2-7
CDR3 protein: CASSKSGTVGGYEQYF

D gene: -
V gene: TRBV25-1
J gene: TRBJ1-1
CDR3 protein: CASSGYLKSRDTEAFF

D gene: TRBD1
V gene: TRBV7-8
J gene: TRBJ1-2
CDR3 protein: CASSVDRGLSYGYTF

D gene: TRBD2
V gene: TRBV14
J gene: TRBJ2-5
CDR3 protein: CASSHPGLAGPSGTQYF

D gene: TRBD1
V gene: TRBV29-1
J gene: TRBJ1-2
CDR3 protein: CSVEDYGTGGGYTF

D gene: -
V gene: TRBV20-1
J gene: TRBJ1-5
CDR3 protein: CSASSQWGNQPQHF

D gene: -
V gene: TRBV18
J gene: TRBJ2-6
CDR3 protein: CASSPSGPGANVLTF

D gene: TRBD2
V gene: TRBV28
J gene: TRBJ2-5
CDR3 protein: CASRPSGRTQETQYF

D gene: -
V gene: TRBV5-1
J gene: TRBJ1-5
CDR3 protein: CASSRNREGSNQPQHF

D gene: -
V gene: TRBV20-1
J gene: TRBJ2-1
CDR3 protein: CSARTVVENNEQFF

D gene: TRBD2
V gene: TRBV20-1
J gene: TRBJ2-1
CDR3 protein: CSARGSLAGTRNEQFF

D gene: TRBD1
V gene: TRBV7-2
J gene: TRBJ1-4
CDR3 protein: CASSFGQGTNEKLFF

D gene: -
V gene: TRBV2
J gene: TRBJ2-7
CDR3 protein: CATQWTTSYEQYF

D gene: TRBD2
V gene: TRBV5-6
J gene: TRBJ2-3
CDR3 protein: CASSLPPGGDTQYF

D gene: -
V gene: TRBV4-3
J gene: TRBJ1-2
CDR3 protein: CASSPDRNGVGYTF

D gene: -
V gene: TRBV18
J gene: TRBJ1-1
CDR3 protein: CASSPKEGTEAFF